These 3 T cell receptor beta chains were sequenced from one sample in a study of CD8 T cells in ankylosing spondylitis. TCRdb reanalysed the 5' RACE reads using MiXCR and keeps one entry per CDR3 protein. The data hold about 130,000 distinct CDR3 sequences, with approximately 10% observed a single time. The specimen sequenced was blood, either unsorted or a sorted T cell fraction (not recorded which). The receptors were sampled from a female donor with ankylosing spondylitis or in good health (not recorded which).

In its sample, this clonotype was seen many times. This chain links TRBV4-1 with TRBJ1-1; TRBD1 is a possible D gene (5 bases). Germline V CDR1 and CDR2: MGHRA, YSYEKL. The CDR3 totals 15 residues. V was pared by 0 bases and J by 2 bases, with 10 bases between. The DNA for the CDR3 is TGCGCCAGCAGCCAAGATGGGGGGATAAACACTGAAGCTTTCTTT. Its protein is CASSQDGGINTEAFF.

The sample holds many counts of this clonotype. The rearrangement joins TRBV28 to TRBJ1-5; D ambiguous. V was pared by 5 bases and J by 0 bases, with 8 bases between. Germline V gene data show CDR1 as MDHEN and CDR2 as SYDVKM. This CDR3 spans 14 amino acids. CDR3 in amino acids: CASSIRPSNQPQHF. The CDR3 DNA sequence: TGTGCCAGCAGTATTCGCCCTAGCAATCAGCCCCAGCATTTT.

The J gene is TRBJ2-5, the V gene TRBV7-2, with TRBD2 matching 9 bases. The CDR3 length is 14 residues. The germline V gene has CDR1 SGHTA and CDR2 FQGNSA. V trimming: 4 bases; J trimming: 4 bases; junction bases outside the gene matches: 4. In nucleotides, the CDR3 is TGTGCCAGCAGCTCCCCGGGACTAGCAGAGACCCAGTACTTC. Translation: CASSSPGLAETQYF.